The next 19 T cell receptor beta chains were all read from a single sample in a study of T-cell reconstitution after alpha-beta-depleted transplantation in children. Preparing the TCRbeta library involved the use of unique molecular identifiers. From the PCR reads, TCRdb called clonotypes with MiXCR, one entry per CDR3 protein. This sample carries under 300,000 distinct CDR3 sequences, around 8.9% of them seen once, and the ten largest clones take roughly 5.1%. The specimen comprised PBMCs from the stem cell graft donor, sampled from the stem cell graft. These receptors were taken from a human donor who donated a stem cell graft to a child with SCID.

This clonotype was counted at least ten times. CDR3 residues: CASVVTEAFF. The CDR3 region has the DNA TGTGCCAGCGTCGTCACTGAAGCTTTCTTT. The chain employs TRBV2 and TRBJ1-1; D is unresolved. Trimming took off 8 bases at V and 4 bases at J, with 5 bases between the two ends. CDR3 size: 10 residues. Germline CDR1 reads SNHLY; CDR2 reads FYNNEI.

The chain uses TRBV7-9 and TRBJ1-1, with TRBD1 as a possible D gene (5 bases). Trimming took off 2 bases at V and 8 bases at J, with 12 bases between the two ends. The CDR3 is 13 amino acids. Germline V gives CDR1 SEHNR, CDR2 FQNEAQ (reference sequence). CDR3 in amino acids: CASSLKGLEEAFF. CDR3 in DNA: TGTGCCAGCAGCTTAAAGGGGTTGGAAGAAGCTTTCTTT.

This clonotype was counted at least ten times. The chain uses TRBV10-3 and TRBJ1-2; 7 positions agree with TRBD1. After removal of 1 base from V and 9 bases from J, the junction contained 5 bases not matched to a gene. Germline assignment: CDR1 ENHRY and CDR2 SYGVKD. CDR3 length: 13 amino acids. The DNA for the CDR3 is TGTGCCATCAGTGAGTATGGGACAGCGAGCTACACCTTC. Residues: CAISEYGTASYTF.

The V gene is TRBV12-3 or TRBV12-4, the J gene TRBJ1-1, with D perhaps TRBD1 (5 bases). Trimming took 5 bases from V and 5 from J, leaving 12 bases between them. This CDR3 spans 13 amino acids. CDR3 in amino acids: CASSPGLRTEAFF. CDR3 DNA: TGTGCCAGCAGTCCAGGGTTGAGAACTGAAGCTTTCTTT.

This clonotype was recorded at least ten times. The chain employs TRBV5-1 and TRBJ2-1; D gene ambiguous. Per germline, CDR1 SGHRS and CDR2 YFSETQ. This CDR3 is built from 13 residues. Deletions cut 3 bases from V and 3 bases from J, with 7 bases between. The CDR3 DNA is TGCGCCAGCAGCTCCAATTACTACAATGAGCAGTTCTTC. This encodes CASSSNYYNEQFF.

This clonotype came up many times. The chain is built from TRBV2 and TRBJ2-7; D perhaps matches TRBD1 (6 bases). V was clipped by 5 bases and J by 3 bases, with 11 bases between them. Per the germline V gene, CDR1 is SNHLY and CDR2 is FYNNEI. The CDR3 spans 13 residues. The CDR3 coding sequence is TGTGCCAGCAGTCCCCAGGGGTACTACGAGCAGTACTTC. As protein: CASSPQGYYEQYF. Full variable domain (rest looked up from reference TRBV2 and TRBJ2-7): EPEVTQTPSHQVTQMGQEVILRCVPISNHLYFYWYRQILGQKVEFLVSFYNNEISEKSEIFDDQFSVERPDGSNFTLKIRSTKLEDSAMYFCASSPQGYYEQYFGPGTRLTVT.

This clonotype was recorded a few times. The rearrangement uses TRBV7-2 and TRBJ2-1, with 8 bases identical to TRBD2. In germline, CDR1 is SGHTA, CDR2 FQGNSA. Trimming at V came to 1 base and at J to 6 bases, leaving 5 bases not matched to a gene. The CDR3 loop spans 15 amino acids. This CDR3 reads CASSLVGGGPNEQFF. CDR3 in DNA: TGTGCCAGCAGCTTAGTAGGCGGGGGGCCCAATGAGCAGTTCTTC.

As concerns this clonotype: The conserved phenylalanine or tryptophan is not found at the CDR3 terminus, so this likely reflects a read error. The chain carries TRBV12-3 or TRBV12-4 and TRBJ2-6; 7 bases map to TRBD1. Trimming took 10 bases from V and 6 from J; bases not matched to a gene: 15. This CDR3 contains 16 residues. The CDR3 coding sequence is TGTGCCACATACAAAAGACAGGGTGAGGCGGCCAACGTCCTGACTTCC. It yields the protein CATYKRQGEAANVLTS.

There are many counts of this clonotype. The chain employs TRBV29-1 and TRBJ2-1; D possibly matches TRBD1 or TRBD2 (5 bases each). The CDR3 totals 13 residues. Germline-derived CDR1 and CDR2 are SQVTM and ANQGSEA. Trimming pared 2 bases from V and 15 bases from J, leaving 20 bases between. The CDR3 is CSVERDQIARGFF. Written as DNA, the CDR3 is TGCAGCGTTGAACGGGACCAAATAGCACGAGGGTTCTTC.

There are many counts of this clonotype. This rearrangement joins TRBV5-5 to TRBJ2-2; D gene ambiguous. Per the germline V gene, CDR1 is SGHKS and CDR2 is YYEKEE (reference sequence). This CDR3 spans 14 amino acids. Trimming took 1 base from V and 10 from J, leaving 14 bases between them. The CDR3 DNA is TGTGCCAGCAGCTTGTACCAGGAGTCGGCGGAGCTGTTTTTT. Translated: CASSLYQESAELFF.

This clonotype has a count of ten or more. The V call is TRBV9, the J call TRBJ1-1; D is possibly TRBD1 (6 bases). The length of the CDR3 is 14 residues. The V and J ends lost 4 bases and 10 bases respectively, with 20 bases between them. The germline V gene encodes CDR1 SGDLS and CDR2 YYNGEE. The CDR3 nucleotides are TGTGCCAGCAGCCCCACCCAGAGGGGGGCTGGAGCTTTCTTT. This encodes CASSPTQRGAGAFF.

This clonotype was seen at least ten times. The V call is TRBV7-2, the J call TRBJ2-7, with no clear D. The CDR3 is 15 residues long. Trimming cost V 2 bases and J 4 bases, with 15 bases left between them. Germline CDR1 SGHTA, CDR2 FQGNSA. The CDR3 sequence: CASSLSSSKGYEQYF. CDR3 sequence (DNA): TGTGCCAGCAGCTTATCGTCGTCGAAGGGATACGAGCAGTACTTC. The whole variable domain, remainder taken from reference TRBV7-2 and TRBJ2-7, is GAGVSQSPSNKVTEKGKDVELRCDPISGHTALYWYRQSLGQGLEFLIYFQGNSAPDKSGLPSDRFSAERTGGSVSTLTIQRTQQEDSAVYLCASSLSSSKGYEQYFGPGTRLTVT.

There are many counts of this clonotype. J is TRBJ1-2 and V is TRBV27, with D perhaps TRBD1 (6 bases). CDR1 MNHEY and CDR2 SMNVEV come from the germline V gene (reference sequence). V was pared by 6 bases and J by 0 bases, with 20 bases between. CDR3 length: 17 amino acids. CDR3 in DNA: TGTGCCAGCAGCCCTCTGGGTTCGGGGGCGACTAACTATGGCTACACCTTC. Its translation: CASSPLGSGATNYGYTF.

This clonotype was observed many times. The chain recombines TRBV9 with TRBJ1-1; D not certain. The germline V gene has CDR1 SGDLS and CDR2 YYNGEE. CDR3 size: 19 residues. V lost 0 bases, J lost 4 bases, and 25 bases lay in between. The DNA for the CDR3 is TGTGCCAGCAGCGTAGACCCCCTTGGTCCCGAGCGGTTGGTCACTGAAGCTTTCTTT. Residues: CASSVDPLGPERLVTEAFF. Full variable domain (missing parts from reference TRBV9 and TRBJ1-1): DSGVTQTPKHLITATGQRVTLRCSPRSGDLSVYWYQQSLDQGLQFLIQYYNGEERAKGNILERFSAQQFPDLHSELNLSSLELGDSALYFCASSVDPLGPERLVTEAFFGQGTRLTVV.

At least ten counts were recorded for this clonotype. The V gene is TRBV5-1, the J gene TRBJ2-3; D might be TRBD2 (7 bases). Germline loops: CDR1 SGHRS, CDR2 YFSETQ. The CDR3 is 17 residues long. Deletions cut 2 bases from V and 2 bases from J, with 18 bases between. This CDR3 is CASSFGGQREVTDTQYF. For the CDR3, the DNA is TGCGCCAGCAGCTTTGGGGGGCAGCGGGAAGTCACAGATACGCAGTATTTT.

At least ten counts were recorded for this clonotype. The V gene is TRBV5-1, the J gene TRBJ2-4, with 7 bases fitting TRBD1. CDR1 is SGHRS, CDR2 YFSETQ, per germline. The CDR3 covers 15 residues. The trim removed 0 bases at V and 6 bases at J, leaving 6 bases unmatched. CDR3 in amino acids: CASSLADRDGNIQYF. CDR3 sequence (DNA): TGCGCCAGCAGCTTGGCCGACAGGGACGGAAACATTCAGTACTTC.

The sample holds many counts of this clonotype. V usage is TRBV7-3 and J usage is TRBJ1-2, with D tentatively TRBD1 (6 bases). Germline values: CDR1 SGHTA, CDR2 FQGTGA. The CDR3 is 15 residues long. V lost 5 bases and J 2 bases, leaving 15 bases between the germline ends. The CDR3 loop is CASSARSTGNYGYTF. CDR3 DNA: TGTGCCAGCAGCGCTCGATCAACAGGGAACTATGGCTACACCTTC.

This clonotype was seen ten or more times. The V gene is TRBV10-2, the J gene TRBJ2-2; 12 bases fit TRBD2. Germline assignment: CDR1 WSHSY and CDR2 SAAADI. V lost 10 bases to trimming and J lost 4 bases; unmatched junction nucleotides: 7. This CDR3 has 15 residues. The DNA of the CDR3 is TGCGCCACCCAGACTAGCGGGGGAACCACCGGGGAGCTGTTTTTT. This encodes CATQTSGGTTGELFF.

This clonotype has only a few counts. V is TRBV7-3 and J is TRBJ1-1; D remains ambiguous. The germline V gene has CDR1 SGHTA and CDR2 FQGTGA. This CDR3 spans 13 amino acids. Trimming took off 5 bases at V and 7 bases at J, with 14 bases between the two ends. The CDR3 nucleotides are TGTGCCAGCAGCCCGCTTCCACCCGGTGAAGCTTTCTTT. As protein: CASSPLPPGEAFF.